The 3 T cell receptor beta chains below all came from one sample that was sequenced in a study of beta chain features in type 1 diabetes. Expressed TCRB transcripts got sequenced, as all isolated RNA was reverse transcribed. The method was immunoSEQ multiplex PCR; TCRdb's version includes in-frame clones alone and lacks a portion of them. This table holds 110,000 to 150,000 clones, roughly 7.2% found once. Sequencing input: central memory CD4+ T cells from blood. Source of these receptors: a woman aged 25-40 years in good health.

The chain employs TRBV27 and TRBJ2-2; 10 nucleotides line up with TRBD1. The V gene end was trimmed by 6 bases and the J gene end by 4 bases; junction bases not matched to a gene: 5. Germline V gene lookup returns CDR1 MNHEY and CDR2 SMNVEV (reference sequence). This CDR3 spans 15 amino acids. In nucleotides, the CDR3 is TGTGCCAGCAGACCAGGGACAGGGGCCACCGGGGAGCTGTTTTTT. Encoded protein: CASRPGTGATGELFF.

The sample holds a few counts of this clone. The V gene is TRBV4-2, the J gene TRBJ2-5; 9 bases map to TRBD1. The CDR3 spans 14 residues. Looked up from germline, CDR1 is LGHNA and CDR2 is YNFKEQ. Germline trimming cut 6 bases from V and 4 bases from J; bases unmatched to any gene: 6. CDR3 DNA sequence: TGTGCCAGCAGTTCACAGGGGGCGGGAGAGACCCAGTACTTC. The encoded protein is CASSSQGAGETQYF.

V gene TRBV7-8 combines with J gene TRBJ2-1; the match to TRBD2 covers 14 bases. The CDR3 has 17 residues. CDR1 SGHVS and CDR2 FQNEAQ come from the germline V gene. The junction had 6 bases not matched to a gene; V was cut back by 2 bases and J by 6 bases. The CDR3, as DNA: TGTGCCAGCAGCTTACGAATAGGGACTAGCGGGAGCAATGAGCAGTTCTTC. Translation gives CASSLRIGTSGSNEQFF.